The 25 T cell receptor beta chains listed next were all sequenced from one sample in a study of CD8+CD57+ T cells in acquired aplastic anemia. Selection for sequencing was limited to patients who had shown CD8+CD57+ cell expansion by flow cytometry. The use of genomic DNA as template underpinned the TCR beta VDJ and CDR3 profiling. TCRdb re-called the reads through MiXCR, storing one row per CDR3 protein. The sample records about 150,000 distinct CDR3 sequences, less than 60% being singletons. The specimen was sorted CD4+, CD8+, or CD8+CD57+ T cells (not recorded which) from PBMCs. These receptors all stem from a human donor with aplastic anemia.

This clonotype was found once. The chain employs TRBV10-3 and TRBJ2-1, with no clear D. The germline V gene has CDR1 ENHRY and CDR2 SYGVKD. V lost 0 bases and J lost 4, with 4 bases in between. The CDR3 runs 13 residues. The CDR3 loop is CAISESYYNEQFF. The CDR3 DNA follows: TGTGCCATCAGTGAGTCCTATTACAATGAGCAGTTCTTC.

The chain couples TRBV24-1 to TRBJ2-2; a weak D match, TRBD1 (6 bases). Deletions cut 3 bases from V and 6 bases from J, with 13 bases between. Germline V lookup: CDR1 KGHDR, CDR2 SFDVKD. This CDR3 has 15 amino acids. CDR3 sequence: CATSDVVRGSGELFF. CDR3 nucleotides: TGTGCCACCAGTGATGTTGTCAGGGGTTCCGGGGAGCTGTTTTTT.

This clonotype has a count of ten or more. The rearrangement uses TRBV12-3 or TRBV12-4 and TRBJ2-1; TRBD1 might be the D (5 bases). There are 13 residues in the CDR3. The germline V and J ends were trimmed by 8 bases and 8 bases, with 16 bases remaining between them. CDR3 bases: TGTGCCAGCTCCGTGGGGCCTGGGGATGAGCAGTTCTTC. Protein product: CASSVGPGDEQFF.

The chain has TRBV7-6 and TRBJ2-7, with 8 bases matching TRBD1. Trimming at V came to 4 bases and at J to 2 bases, leaving 4 bases not matched to a gene. This CDR3 is 14 amino acids long. From germline, CDR1 is SGHVS and CDR2 FNYEAQ. DNA for the CDR3: TGTGCCAGCAGCTCCCCGGGACAGGCCTACGAGCAGTACTTC. Protein product: CASSSPGQAYEQYF.

In regard to this clonotype: A much larger clone is a single base away; this may be a read error. It is likely a read error, because the conserved phenylalanine at the end of the CDR3 is missing. The J gene is TRBJ2-1, the V gene TRBV12-3 or TRBV12-4; 9 positions agree with TRBD2. V trimming: 10 bases; J trimming: 6 bases; junction bases outside the gene matches: 4. The CDR3 sequence is 12 residues long. Here the CDR3 DNA reads TGTGCCATCCGCGGGGGGGGCAATGAGCAGTTCCTC. Its protein is CAIRGGGNEQFL.

The rearrangement joins TRBV11-1 to TRBJ1-2; 8 positions match TRBD1. The length of the CDR3 is 17 residues. Looked up from germline, CDR1 is SGHAT and CDR2 is FQDESV (reference sequence). Trimming removed 5 bases from V and 3 bases from J; junction bases left unmatched: 14. In DNA, the CDR3 is TGTGCCAGCAGCCTCCAGAAAACAGGGGGTGGGGACTATGGCTACACCTTC. It translates to CASSLQKTGGGDYGYTF.

This chain uses TRBV6-1 with TRBJ1-4, with TRBD1 as a possible D gene (5 bases). Deletions cut 4 bases from V and 8 bases from J, with 14 bases between. Germline CDR1 and CDR2: MNHNS and SASEGT. CDR3 length equals 14 residues. The CDR3 reads CASSVLSGNEKLFF. The DNA of the CDR3 is TGTGCCAGCAGTGTCCTCTCAGGGAACGAAAAACTGTTTTTT.

V and J are TRBV27 and TRBJ1-1; tentatively, D is TRBD1 (6 bases). CDR1 is MNHEY, CDR2 SMNVEV, per germline (reference sequence). There are 14 residues in the CDR3. V was trimmed by 4 bases and J by 5 bases, leaving 14 bases between them. This chain's CDR3 is CASSWGGPETEAFF. CDR3 DNA: TGTGCCAGCAGTTGGGGGGGGCCGGAGACTGAAGCTTTCTTT.

The rearrangement joins TRBV4-3 to TRBJ1-4, with TRBD1 as a possible D gene (6 bases). V gave up 1 base and J gave up 8 bases, with 14 bases separating them. The CDR3 is 15 amino acids. Germline V lookup: CDR1 LGHNA, CDR2 YSLEER. CDR3: CASSQAQGSWEKLFF. In nucleotides, the CDR3 is TGCGCCAGCAGCCAAGCGCAGGGGTCTTGGGAAAAACTGTTTTTT.

The V and J genes are TRBV7-9 and TRBJ1-2; D remains unclear. CDR3 length: 13 amino acids. Germline V gene data show CDR1 as SEHNR and CDR2 as FQNEAQ (reference sequence). V lost 6 bases, J lost 0 bases, and 8 bases lay in between. CDR3: CASRPASNYGYTF. The CDR3 DNA reads as TGTGCCAGCAGGCCAGCCTCTAACTATGGCTACACCTTC. Supplemented by reference TRBV7-9 and TRBJ1-2, the full variable domain reads DTGVSQNPRHKITKRGQNVTFRCDPISEHNRLYWYRQTLGQGPEFLTYFQNEAQLEKSRLLSDRFSAERPKGSFSTLEIQRTEQGDSAMYLCASRPASNYGYTFGSGTRLTVV.

J is TRBJ2-5 and V is TRBV7-9; 7 bases agree with TRBD2. The germline V gene has CDR1 SEHNR and CDR2 FQNEAQ (reference sequence). This CDR3 contains 13 residues. V gave up 5 bases and J gave up 5 bases; unmatched junction bases: 5. This CDR3 reads CASSPAGKETQYF. DNA for the CDR3: TGTGCCAGCAGCCCAGCGGGAAAGGAGACCCAGTACTTC. Complete variable domain (other parts from reference TRBV7-9 and TRBJ2-5): DTGVSQNPRHKITKRGQNVTFRCDPISEHNRLYWYRQTLGQGPEFLTYFQNEAQLEKSRLLSDRFSAERPKGSFSTLEIQRTEQGDSAMYLCASSPAGKETQYFGPGTRLLVL.

The V call is TRBV10-3, the J call TRBJ2-1, with D possibly matching TRBD2 (5 bases). This CDR3 has 12 residues. V was trimmed by 9 bases and J by 8 bases, leaving 14 bases between them. Looked up from germline, CDR1 is ENHRY and CDR2 is SYGVKD. CDR3 residues: CAIRSVGDEQFF. The CDR3 DNA reads TGTGCCATACGCTCCGTCGGGGATGAGCAGTTCTTC.

The chain joins TRBV6-1 to TRBJ2-7; 9 nucleotides align to TRBD1. Looked up from germline, CDR1 is MNHNS and CDR2 is SASEGT. J gave up 1 base and V 6 bases, and 7 bases lay outside the gene matches. There are 15 residues in the CDR3. CDR3 bases: TGTGCCAGCAGCTCAGACAGGGGGTTTTCCTACGAGCAGTACTTC. It specifies CASSSDRGFSYEQYF.

The chain combines TRBV19 with TRBJ1-1; TRBD1 matches 9 bases. The CDR3 extends over 14 amino acids. Germline loops: CDR1 LNHDA, CDR2 SQIVND (reference sequence). The V segment lost 6 bases and the J segment 1 base; nucleotides outside the gene matches: 3. DNA of the CDR3: TGTGCCAGTAGCTGGGACAGGGCGAACACTGAAGCTTTCTTT. It specifies CASSWDRANTEAFF.

In DNA form, the CDR3 reads TGTGCCAGACAGGACACTGAAGCTTTCTTT. It codes for CARQDTEAFF. The V and J genes are TRBV2 and TRBJ1-1, with a possible D match to TRBD1 (5 bases). Trimming took 9 bases from V and 3 from J, leaving 5 bases between them. This CDR3 comprises 10 residues. Germline V CDR1 and CDR2: SNHLY, FYNNEI.

This clonotype was observed many times. This sequence joins TRBV7-6 and TRBJ2-3, with D possibly being TRBD2 (5 bases). V gave up 1 base and J gave up 6 bases, with 8 bases separating them. The length of the CDR3 is 13 residues. Germline V gives CDR1 SGHVS, CDR2 FNYEAQ. The CDR3 sequence: CASSLGLLDTQYF. In DNA form, the CDR3 reads TGTGCCAGCAGCTTAGGACTATTGGATACGCAGTATTTT.

The chain has TRBV20-1 and TRBJ2-4, with D possibly matching TRBD1 (7 bases). This CDR3 spans 13 amino acids. Trimming shortened V by 0 bases and J by 6 bases, and 9 bases separated the two germline ends. The germline V gene has CDR1 DFQATT and CDR2 SNEGSKA (reference sequence). As DNA, the CDR3 is TGCAGTGCTAGAGACAGGGGGGTAAACATTCAGTACTTC. It codes for CSARDRGVNIQYF.

This clonotype was seen many times. The rearrangement joins TRBV12-3 or TRBV12-4 to TRBJ2-2; no clear D. This CDR3 is 13 amino acids long. V was clipped by 7 bases and J by 4 bases, with 10 bases between them. DNA of the CDR3: TGTGCCAGCACCTTGGGCTCCACCGGGGAGCTGTTTTTT. Protein product: CASTLGSTGELFF.

The rearrangement uses TRBV2 and TRBJ2-2, with D perhaps matching TRBD2 (5 bases). CDR1 and CDR2 from the germline V gene are SNHLY and FYNNEI. This CDR3 region has 13 residues. Trimming took off 7 bases at V and 6 bases at J, with 12 bases between the two ends. Here the CDR3 reads CASTREYAGELFF. CDR3 DNA: TGTGCCAGCACGAGGGAGTATGCCGGGGAGCTGTTTTTT.

The chain couples TRBV29-1 to TRBJ2-7, with TRBD1 identical over 10 bases. The ends lost 6 bases at V and 5 bases at J; junction bases unmatched: 7. The CDR3 is 13 residues long. The germline CDR1 and CDR2 sequences are SQVTM and ANQGSEA. The CDR3 sequence is CSVLETGGNEQYF. CDR3 bases: TGCAGCGTCCTCGAGACAGGGGGCAACGAGCAGTACTTC.

This clonotype was observed many times. In DNA, the CDR3 is TGTGCCAGCAGCCCTTACAGCTCTGGGGCCAACGTCCTGACTTTC. It encodes CASSPYSSGANVLTF. J is TRBJ2-6 and V is TRBV9; D not certain. In germline, CDR1 is SGDLS, CDR2 YYNGEE. The CDR3 loop spans 15 amino acids. Between the trimmed V and J ends, which lost 4 bases and 0 bases, there was a span of 8 bases.

This clonotype was recorded at least ten times. The chain links TRBV5-1 to TRBJ2-5; the D gene is possibly TRBD2 (5 bases). V was cut by 0 bases and J by 4 bases, with 22 bases left in between. This CDR3 region has 18 residues. Looked up from germline, CDR1 is SGHRS and CDR2 is YFSETQ. The CDR3 nucleotides read TGCGCCAGCAGCTTGGAGGCGGGCCCTACCAAAAGTGGAGAGACCCAGTACTTC. Protein: CASSLEAGPTKSGETQYF.

V and J are TRBV29-1 and TRBJ1-4; D gene uncertain. This CDR3 spans 13 amino acids. Germline lookup yields CDR1 SQVTM and CDR2 ANQGSEA. V was clipped by 4 bases and J by 0 bases, with 6 bases between them. CDR3 sequence (DNA): TGCAGCGTTGTGTCAGCAACTAATGAAAAACTGTTTTTT. This gives the protein CSVVSATNEKLFF.

The chain has TRBV20-1 and TRBJ2-1; 8 nucleotides agree with TRBD1. Trimming at V came to 3 bases and at J to 3 bases, leaving 7 bases not matched to a gene. CDR3 length: 15 residues. Germline values: CDR1 DFQATT, CDR2 SNEGSKA (reference sequence). Here the CDR3 DNA reads TGCAGTGCTAGTCGCCCGGGACAGGACTACAATGAGCAGTTCTTC. Translated, it gives CSASRPGQDYNEQFF.

In its sample, this clonotype was seen once. The chain combines TRBV11-2 with TRBJ2-1, with D tentatively TRBD1 (5 bases). CDR1 SGHAT and CDR2 FQNNGV come from the germline V gene. The CDR3 sequence is 18 residues long. Between the trimmed V and J ends, which lost 3 bases and 4 bases, there was a span of 22 bases. The CDR3 sequence is CASSFRQYPGNGYNEQFF. In DNA form, the CDR3 reads TGTGCCAGCAGCTTTAGGCAGTACCCAGGGAATGGATACAATGAGCAGTTCTTC.